This paragraph covers one T cell receptor (beta chain) sequence. What it binds is unknown. The data belong to a study of identical twins. Overall study results and limits: The degree of excess twin sharing was weaker in beta out-of-frame sequences. Those out-of-frame alpha sequences shared by twins showed an excess of low generation probability. Beta clonotypes that were abundant in cord blood contained fewer insertions, a pattern absent from memory repertoires.

Template switching added a universal primer site; cDNA carried unique molecular identifiers. A single record per CDR3 protein comes from TCRdb applying MiXCR to the 5' RACE reads. Of 450,000 to 650,000 distinct CDR3 sequences detected, roughly 15% appear once; the ten largest clones hold around 0.4%. This sample also belongs to another study, concerning yellow fever vaccine responses in identical twins.

Sequenced: CD4+ T cells sorted from blood. The sequence derives from a woman aged 18-30 years in good health.

In nucleotides, the CDR3 is TGCAGTGCTAGCGCAGGATATAGCAATCAGCCCCAGCATTTT. Translated: CSASAGYSNQPQHF. The chain has TRBV20-1 and TRBJ1-5; D unclear. CDR3 length equals 14 residues. Trimming pared 3 bases from V and 0 bases from J, leaving 9 bases between. The germline V gene has CDR1 DFQATT and CDR2 SNEGSKA (reference sequence).